This TCR beta chain appears in the sequencing data of a study of cytomegalovirus exposure and HLA in healthy donors. Study overall: Per a later analysis, the roughly 680 first-cohort and 120 validation repertoires shared one platform. Study conclusions and caveats: Diagnosis of cytomegalovirus status made by the classifier reportedly showed high specificity and sensitivity.

Germline CDR1 and CDR2: SGHDT and YYEEEE. This CDR3 is built from 14 residues. V was cut by 0 bases and J by 4 bases, with 10 bases left in between. In the case of this clone: The antigen is not known.

Repertoires were generated with immunoSEQ multiplex PCR, while TCRdb's copy carries only in-frame clones and drops some. Of roughly 60,000 clones in the sample, 85% to 95% were seen once. Source material: PBMCs. The chain recombines TRBV5-6 with TRBJ1-1, with no clear D. This receptor was obtained from a man in his late teens or twenties in good health and CMV-seronegative. The CDR3 sequence is CASSLDGFGTEAFF. In DNA, the CDR3 is TGTGCCAGCAGCTTGGACGGTTTCGGCACTGAAGCTTTCTTT.